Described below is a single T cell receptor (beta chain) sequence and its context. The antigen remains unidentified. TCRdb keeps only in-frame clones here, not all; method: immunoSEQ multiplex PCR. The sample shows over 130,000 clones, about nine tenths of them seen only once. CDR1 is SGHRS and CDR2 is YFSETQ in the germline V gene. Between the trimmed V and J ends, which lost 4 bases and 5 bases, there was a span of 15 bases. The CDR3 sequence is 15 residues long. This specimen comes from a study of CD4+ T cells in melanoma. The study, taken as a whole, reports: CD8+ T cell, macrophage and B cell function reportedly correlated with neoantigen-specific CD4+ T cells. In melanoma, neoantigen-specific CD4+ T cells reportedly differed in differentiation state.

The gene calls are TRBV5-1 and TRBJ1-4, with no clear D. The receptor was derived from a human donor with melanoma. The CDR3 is CASSIGRGTNEKLFF. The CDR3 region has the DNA TGCGCCAGCAGCATTGGACGGGGTACAAATGAAAAACTGTTTTTT.